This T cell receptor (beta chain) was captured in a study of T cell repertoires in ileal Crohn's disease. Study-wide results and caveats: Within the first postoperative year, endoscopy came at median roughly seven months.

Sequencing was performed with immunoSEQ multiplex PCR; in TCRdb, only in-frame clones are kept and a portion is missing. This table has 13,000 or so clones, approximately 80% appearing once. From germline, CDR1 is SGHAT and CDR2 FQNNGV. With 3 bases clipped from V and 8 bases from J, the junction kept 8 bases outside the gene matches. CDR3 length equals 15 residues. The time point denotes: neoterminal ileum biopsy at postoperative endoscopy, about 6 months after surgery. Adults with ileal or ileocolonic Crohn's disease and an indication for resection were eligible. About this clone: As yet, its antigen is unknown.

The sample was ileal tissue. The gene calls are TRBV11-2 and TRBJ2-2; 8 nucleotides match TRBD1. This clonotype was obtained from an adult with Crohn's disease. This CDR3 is CASSLGTGISGELFF. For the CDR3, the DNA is TGTGCCAGCAGCTTGGGGACAGGAATATCTGGGGAGCTGTTTTTT.